This entry features one TCR beta chain sequence. The data were taken from a study of T-cell reconstitution after alpha-beta-depleted transplantation in children. This sample's TCRbeta library carried unique molecular identifier barcodes. A single record per CDR3 protein comes from TCRdb applying MiXCR to the PCR reads. The repertoire includes about 420,000 distinct CDR3 sequences, approximately 11% of them detected once, and approximately 5% sits in the top ten. CDR1 is MDHEN and CDR2 is SYDVKM in the germline V gene. The CDR3 contains 13 residues. Deletions cut 4 bases from V and 2 bases from J, with 8 bases between.

The TCR originated in a human donor who donated a stem cell graft to a child with acute myeloid leukemia. The sequences come from PBMCs from the stem cell graft donor, collected from the stem cell graft. The chain carries TRBV28 and TRBJ1-2, with D unresolved. The CDR3 is CASSSPTNYGYTF. CDR3 in DNA: TGTGCCAGCAGTTCCCCAACCAACTATGGCTACACCTTC.